This T cell receptor (beta chain) was recovered during a study of blood T cell repertoires in COVID-19. Germline-derived CDR1 and CDR2 are SGHTS and YDEGEE. The CDR3 sequence is 15 residues long. The authors' processing: Quantification of nucleated cells was approximated via reference gene primer amplification. Profiled with immunoSEQ multiplex PCR; TCRdb holds only in-frame clones, not every one. V, J and clone size reflect that table, while D and trimming were determined from the DNA. The sample yields about 400,000 clones, approximately 90% seen once. In its sample, this clone was seen a few times. The junction departs from the called germline gene at one end, perhaps through a read error.

The source of this sequence is a woman aged 25 to 45 with active or convalescent COVID-19. The sample taken for sequencing was peripheral blood. The chain carries TRBV5-8 and TRBJ1-5; 8 bases fit TRBD1. The CDR3 nucleotides read TGTGCCAGCAGCTTGGCTGGACAGGGCAAACAGCCCCAGCATTTT. It encodes CASSLAGQGKQPQHF.